Below, 26 T cell receptor beta chains from the same sample are listed, as sequenced in a study of blood T cell repertoires in COVID-19. Sequenced by immunoSEQ multiplex PCR; TCRdb stores in-frame clones only, minus some. The sample consists of over 130,000 clones, more than 65% of them appearing once. The sample was peripheral blood. These receptors were obtained from a woman aged 55-69 years with acute or convalescent COVID-19.

The chain recombines TRBV7-8 with TRBJ1-1; a possible D gene is TRBD1 (5 bases). The ends were cut back, 5 bases at V and 3 bases at J, with 16 bases in the middle. The germline CDR1 and CDR2 sequences are SGHVS and FQNEAQ. This CDR3 comprises 15 residues. The CDR3 here is CASSPGLPGDTEAFF. DNA of the CDR3: TGTGCCAGCAGCCCTGGGCTACCGGGGGACACTGAAGCTTTCTTT.

This clone appeared a few times. This chain connects TRBV9 to TRBJ1-6; D remains unclear. Between the trimmed V and J ends, which lost 3 bases and 5 bases, there was a span of 9 bases. Germline values: CDR1 SGDLS, CDR2 YYNGEE. The CDR3 runs to 14 residues. The CDR3, as DNA: TGTGCCAGCAGCGGACTACTCGATAATTCACCCCTCCACTTT. Translation gives CASSGLLDNSPLHF.

This clone appeared a single time. The chain couples TRBV5-1 to TRBJ2-1; 7 positions agree with TRBD2. The germline V gene has CDR1 SGHRS and CDR2 YFSETQ. Trimming took 5 bases from V and 6 from J; bases not matched to a gene: 5. The CDR3 runs to 13 residues. CDR3 sequence reads: CASSSGGGNEQFF. Written as DNA, the CDR3 is TGCGCCAGCAGTTCGGGGGGAGGCAATGAGCAGTTCTTC.

V gene TRBV28 combines with J gene TRBJ1-5, with 7 bases fitting TRBD1. CDR1 is MDHEN and CDR2 is SYDVKM in the germline V gene. J gave up 0 bases and V 6 bases, and 2 bases lay outside the gene matches. The CDR3 extends over 14 amino acids. The CDR3 spells CASRPGGSNQPQHF. The DNA of the CDR3 is TGTGCCAGCAGACCAGGGGGTAGCAATCAGCCCCAGCATTTT.

The chain links TRBV6-2 or TRBV6-3 to TRBJ1-1; unclear D gene. The V gene lost 2 bases and the J gene lost 1 base, with 8 bases spanning the gap. The germline V gene has CDR1 MNHEY and CDR2 SVGEGT. This CDR3 is 14 amino acids long. Here the CDR3 DNA reads TGTGCCAGCAGTTACGGACTCCCGAACACTGAAGCTTTCTTT. Protein sequence: CASSYGLPNTEAFF.

The rearrangement joins TRBV30 to TRBJ1-2; no clear D. Germline-derived CDR1 and CDR2 are GTSNPN and SVGIG (reference sequence). Trimming took 2 bases from V and 9 from J, leaving 16 bases between them. This CDR3 has 13 residues. CDR3 loop: CAWSRRASDRYTF. The CDR3 coding sequence is TGTGCCTGGAGTAGGCGGGCCTCGGATCGCTACACCTTC.

The rearrangement links TRBV7-2 to TRBJ2-7, with 8 bases that match TRBD1. The CDR3 consists of 14 residues. Looked up from germline, CDR1 is SGHTA and CDR2 is FQGNSA. The V gene end was trimmed by 3 bases and the J gene end by 6 bases; junction bases not matched to a gene: 7. In DNA form, the CDR3 reads TGTGCCAGCAGCTTGCCGGACAGGGATACCGAGCAGTACTTC. It is translated as CASSLPDRDTEQYF.

There are a few counts of this clone. The rearrangement uses TRBV19 and TRBJ1-2; perhaps TRBD1 as D (5 bases). CDR3 length: 12 residues. V gave up 7 bases and J gave up 4 bases, with 10 bases separating them. Looked up from germline, CDR1 is LNHDA and CDR2 is SQIVND (reference sequence). CDR3: CASKRDFYGYTF. The DNA for the CDR3 is TGTGCCAGTAAAAGGGACTTCTATGGCTACACCTTC.

The V gene is TRBV5-8, the J gene TRBJ2-2, with 9 bases aligning to TRBD1. This CDR3 region has 16 residues. The germline CDR1 and CDR2 sequences are SGHTS and YDEGEE. V lost 2 bases and J lost 7; bases outside the gene matches: 9. In DNA form, the CDR3 reads TGTGCCAGCAGCTTAGGACAGGGGATCACGGGCGGGGAGCTGTTTTTT. Protein product: CASSLGQGITGGELFF.

The V gene is TRBV4-1, the J gene TRBJ2-3; the D gene is possibly TRBD1 (6 bases). Per germline, CDR1 MGHRA and CDR2 YSYEKL. This CDR3 spans 16 amino acids. Trimming took 4 bases from V and 7 from J, leaving 21 bases between them. CDR3 amino acids: CASSPPGQPPRNTQYF. The CDR3 region has the DNA TGCGCCAGCAGCCCCCCTGGACAGCCCCCCAGGAATACGCAGTATTTT.

There are a few counts of this clone. The gene calls are TRBV14 and TRBJ2-5; 7 positions agree with TRBD2. Germline assignment: CDR1 SGHDN and CDR2 FVKESK. After removal of 4 bases from V and 5 bases from J, the junction contained 13 bases not matched to a gene. The CDR3 loop spans 16 amino acids. CDR3 region: CASSLLLGGSLETQYF. The CDR3 nucleotides are TGTGCCAGCAGCCTTTTATTGGGCGGGAGTCTCGAGACCCAGTACTTC.

The chain is built from TRBV3-1 (or the pseudogene TRBV3-2) and TRBJ2-3; perhaps TRBD2 as D (5 bases). This CDR3 is built from 15 residues. V lost 2 bases and J lost 0, with 9 bases in between. CDR1 is LGHDT, CDR2 YNNKEL, per germline (reference sequence). The CDR3 sequence is CASSQSGPSTDTQYF. CDR3 in DNA: TGTGCCAGCAGCCAAAGCGGCCCGAGCACAGATACGCAGTATTTT.

The rearrangement uses TRBV10-3 and TRBJ1-1; TRBD1 aligns across 7 bases. Per germline, CDR1 ENHRY and CDR2 SYGVKD. Germline trimming cut 6 bases from V and 7 bases from J; bases unmatched to any gene: 5. The CDR3 is made up of 12 amino acids. In DNA, the CDR3 is TGTGCCATCAGCGCAGACAGGGTTGAAGCTTTCTTT. Translation: CAISADRVEAFF.

V usage is TRBV6-1 and J usage is TRBJ1-3, with D possibly TRBD1 on 6 matching bases. Germline assignment: CDR1 MNHNS and CDR2 SASEGT. V was pared by 3 bases and J by 0 bases, with 9 bases between. This CDR3 is built from 15 residues. Here the CDR3 reads CASSDRQASGNTIYF. CDR3 nucleotide sequence: TGTGCCAGCAGTGATAGACAGGCCTCTGGAAACACCATATATTTT.

This rearrangement joins TRBV7-2 to TRBJ1-6; 8 nucleotides agree with TRBD1. V lost 3 bases and J lost 9; bases outside the gene matches: 4. This CDR3 has 14 residues. Germline CDR1 and CDR2: SGHTA and FQGNSA. The DNA for the CDR3 is TGTGCCAGCAGCTTCGGACAGGGTGGTTCACCCCTCCACTTT. Protein: CASSFGQGGSPLHF.

The V call is TRBV29-1, the J call TRBJ2-1; maybe TRBD2 (6 bases). Trimming took 7 bases from V and 2 from J, leaving 12 bases between them. Looked up from germline, CDR1 is SQVTM and CDR2 is ANQGSEA. This CDR3 comprises 13 residues. Here the CDR3 DNA reads TGCAGCGGGAGCGGGTCCGCCTACAATGAGCAGTTCTTC. This translates into CSGSGSAYNEQFF.

The V call is TRBV6-5, the J call TRBJ2-3; 8 bases align to TRBD1. The J segment lost 4 bases and the V segment lost 6 bases, leaving 9 bases of the junction unmatched. Germline CDR1 reads MNHEY; CDR2 reads SVGAGI. The CDR3 has 15 amino acids. The CDR3 sequence is CASRASGGQSDTQYF. The CDR3 DNA sequence: TGTGCCAGCAGGGCCTCAGGGGGCCAGTCAGATACGCAGTATTTT.

This chain joins TRBV6-6 and TRBJ2-3; 9 nucleotides line up with TRBD2. Trimming cost V 6 bases and J 0 bases; bases outside gene matches: 7. The CDR3 contains 16 residues. The germline V gene has CDR1 MNHNY and CDR2 SVGAGI (reference sequence). This CDR3 reads CASRDLAGTSTDTQYF. The CDR3 DNA follows: TGTGCCAGCAGAGACCTAGCGGGGACTAGCACAGATACGCAGTATTTT.

The chain couples TRBV24-1 to TRBJ1-6, with D possibly TRBD1 on 5 matching bases. V was cut by 9 bases and J by 0 bases, with 11 bases left in between. The CDR3 contains 15 residues. CDR1 is KGHDR and CDR2 is SFDVKD in the germline V gene. The DNA for the CDR3 is TGTGCCACCCAGGGCGGGAGCTCCTATAATTCACCCCTCCACTTT. Its translation: CATQGGSSYNSPLHF.

For this clone: Distinct nucleotide sequences in the sample also encode this CDR3. The V and J genes are TRBV7-9 and TRBJ1-4, with unresolved D. There are 14 residues in the CDR3. The V gene lost 1 base and the J gene lost 8 bases, with 11 bases spanning the gap. Germline loops: CDR1 SEHNR, CDR2 FQNEAQ (reference sequence). The CDR3 DNA sequence: TGTGCCAGCAGCTTAGTTGGACTCGGGGAAAAACTGTTTTTT. It encodes CASSLVGLGEKLFF.

This chain uses TRBV10-3 with TRBJ2-3, with 13 bases lining up with TRBD2. The V segment lost 5 bases and the J segment 2 bases; nucleotides outside the gene matches: 7. Germline lookup yields CDR1 ENHRY and CDR2 SYGVKD. The length of the CDR3 is 17 residues. Here the CDR3 reads CAISKMTSGRFTDTQYF. The CDR3 DNA reads TGTGCCATCAGTAAGATGACTAGCGGGAGGTTCACAGATACGCAGTATTTT.

Comments on this clone: Relative to the germline gene, one junction end is altered; a read error may explain this. This chain links TRBV14 with TRBJ2-3, with D unclear. Germline V gene data show CDR1 as SGHDN and CDR2 as FVKESK. The CDR3 extends over 15 amino acids. As DNA, the CDR3 is TGTGCCAGCAGCCAAGAGACGACGAGCACAGTTACGCAGTATTTT. Translated: CASSQETTSTVTQYF.

The chain uses TRBV28 and TRBJ2-7; 7 bases map to TRBD1. Trimming removed 6 bases from V and 5 bases from J; junction bases left unmatched: 7. Germline CDR1 MDHEN, CDR2 SYDVKM. This CDR3 spans 13 amino acids. CDR3 coding DNA: TGTGCCAGCAGCCTACAGGGGATTGACGAGCAGTACTTC. It yields the protein CASSLQGIDEQYF.

This clone was counted once. The V gene is TRBV5-1, the J gene TRBJ1-2; no firm D call. The CDR3 sequence is 12 residues long. Looked up from germline, CDR1 is SGHRS and CDR2 is YFSETQ. V lost 4 bases to trimming and J lost 7 bases, with 11 bases between them. CDR3 region: CASSPGGFGYTF. The CDR3 DNA follows: TGCGCCAGCAGCCCCGGAGGGTTTGGCTACACCTTC.

The chain employs TRBV29-1 and TRBJ1-2; the match to TRBD1 covers 8 bases. Germline-derived CDR1 and CDR2 are SQVTM and ANQGSEA. The junction had 9 bases not matched to a gene; V was cut back by 3 bases and J by 6 bases. The CDR3 loop spans 14 amino acids. CDR3 in amino acids: CSVDGDQGADGYTF. CDR3 DNA sequence: TGCAGCGTTGACGGGGACCAGGGGGCAGATGGCTACACCTTC.

The gene calls are TRBV2 and TRBJ2-1, with 7 positions matching TRBD2. The CDR3 contains 15 residues. Germline V gene sequence: CDR1 SNHLY, CDR2 FYNNEI. The trim removed 7 bases at V and 9 bases at J, leaving 15 bases unmatched. The CDR3 DNA sequence: TGTGCCAGCACCCGACTGGCGGGAGCCATGGGTGAGCAGTTCTTC. It encodes CASTRLAGAMGEQFF.